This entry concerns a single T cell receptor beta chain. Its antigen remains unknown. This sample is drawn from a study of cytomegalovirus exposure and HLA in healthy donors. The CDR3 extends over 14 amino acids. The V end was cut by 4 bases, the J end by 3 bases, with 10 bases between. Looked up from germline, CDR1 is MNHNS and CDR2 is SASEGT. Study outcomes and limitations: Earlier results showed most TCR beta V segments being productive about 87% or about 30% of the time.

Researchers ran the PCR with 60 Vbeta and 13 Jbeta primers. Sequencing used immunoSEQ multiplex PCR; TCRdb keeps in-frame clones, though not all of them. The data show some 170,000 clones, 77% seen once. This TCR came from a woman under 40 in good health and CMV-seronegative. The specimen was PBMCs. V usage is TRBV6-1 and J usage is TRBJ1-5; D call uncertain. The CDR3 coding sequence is TGTGCCAGCAGTGGTCCAGGTCCCAATCAGCCCCAGCATTTT. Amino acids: CASSGPGPNQPQHF.